This T cell receptor beta chain was obtained from a study of blood T cell repertoires in COVID-19 (dated by TCRdb to between 2020 and 2021). In terms of the full investigation: ImmuneRACE Cohort 3 recovered participants were defined by two consecutive negative NP/OP PCR tests, healthcare professional clearance, or symptom resolution. The prospective study material was composed of cDNA or gDNA derived from T cells, B-cell-depleted T cells, or PBMCs. A de-identified subject ID, COVID-19 status, age in years and sex were almost always included in the sample metadata. The repertoires were released in a freely available public database intended as a resource for research on the immune response to SARS-CoV-2. The collaborator samples originated in the United States, Italy and Spain and spanned the acute and convalescent phases of COVID-19. Subjects who had been exposed to COVID-19, were actively infected with it, or had recovered from it provided the deeply sampled blood TCRbeta repertoires that made up the dataset. HLA class I and class II types, where available, came from metadata supplied by the sample provider rather than from assay-based typing. Samples were obtained from the ongoing ImmuneRACE study (first 160 participants) and from about 1,300 subjects provided by 6 global collaborators. Findings and caveats that apply to the study as a whole: The amount of clinical and demographic metadata varied by source and participant and was provided uncurated.

Worth noting for this clone: Its binding antigen is unknown. No base-level quality is on record; no much larger clone is a single base apart.

In the prospective study, participants were roughly 18 to 90 years old, resided in approximately 22 geographic areas of the United States, and were enrolled through a virtual design. In the prospective study, cohorts were assigned on the basis of participant-reported clinical history obtained from a screening survey and a study questionnaire. In the prospective study, whole blood, serum and a nasopharyngeal or oropharyngeal swab were collected from each participant by mobile phlebotomists. Over an approximately 2-month period, participants in the prospective study had the option of providing additional blood draws and questionnaires. Prospective study blood samples were shipped either frozen or at room temperature before DNA extraction. The immunoSEQ Assay, a bias-controlled multiplex PCR, was used to amplify TCRbeta CDR3 regions from genomic DNA. The authors' pipeline ran thus. Nucleated cell counts per sample were estimated from amplification of reference gene primers within the assay. To quantify the absolute abundance of each unique TCRbeta CDR3 rearrangement, sequence reads were collapsed and filtered. For each sample, productive Simpson clonality was calculated as the square root of Simpson's diversity index over productive rearrangements. In its TCRdb copy, this immuneACCESS table keeps in-frame sequences only and misses some clones. Where compared with another copy, unresolved V genes explain less than half of these, and the others have no known cause. V and J calls and clone size are given by that table; D and trimming were obtained from the DNA. The sample includes roughly 200,000 clones, with 80% to 90% observed a single time. The biggest ten clones account for approximately 3% of the sample.

V is shortened by 1 base, J by 4 bases, and the region joining them spans 22 bases. Counted from cysteine to phenylalanine, this CDR3 has 17 amino acids. Left in the record is the CDR3 DNA by itself, 51 bases read in frame from the first base. The germline V gene encodes CDR1 SQVTM and CDR2 ANQGSEA. This receptor chain uses TRBV29-1 and TRBJ1-2, with an unclear D gene assignment. This TCR derives from a woman aged 50 to 60 in a cohort exposed to, infected with or recovered from COVID-19 (not recorded which). The specimen was PBMCs or T cells enriched from blood (not recorded which). This receptor has the CDR3 CSVEVSQRHSQLYGYTF. The sequenced DNA: TGCAGCGTTGAAGTCTCCCAAAGACATTCTCAGCTCTATGGCTACACCTTC.